The clone carrying this T cell receptor (beta chain) was observed a handful of times. Its antigen is unknown. Each CDR3 protein is one row after TCRdb ran MiXCR on the 5' RACE reads. The sample yields 20,000 or so distinct CDR3 sequences, about 2.5% seen once. The CDR3 consists of 16 residues. The germline CDR1 and CDR2 sequences are SGHRS and YFSETQ. The junction had 4 bases not matched to a gene; V was cut back by 0 bases and J by 5 bases. The data were obtained in a study of neurological immune-mediated disorders. The study, taken as a whole, reports: HTLV-1-associated myelopathy ranked highest for TCR clonal expansion and multiple sclerosis lowest, beneath healthy controls.

Sequenced input: PBMCs. The V and J genes are TRBV5-1 and TRBJ2-3, with TRBD1 matching 12 bases. The source of this sequence is a woman aged 18-30 years with multiple sclerosis. The CDR3 sequence: CASSLEGTGGLDTQYF. CDR3 DNA: TGCGCCAGCAGCTTGGAAGGGACAGGGGGCTTAGATACGCAGTATTTT.